These 32 T cell receptor beta chains share one sample of origin, sequenced in a study of shared clonotypes between healthy human individuals (dated by TCRdb to 2019 to 2021). Receptor libraries were prepared by the immunoSEQ multiplex PCR assay. In TCRdb, the immuneACCESS table is reduced to in-frame sequences with V and J assigned. These tables do not hold every clone; where another copy was compared, an unresolved V gene accounts for under half, and the others remain unexplained. The sample has approximately 460,000 clones on record, approximately 71% of them singletons. The ten largest clones represent about 12% of the sample. The sample consisted of PBMCs. These receptors all stem from a middle-aged woman in good health. Some clones in this sample may be carry-over from other donors' samples.

The chain is built from TRBV28 and TRBJ2-7; 9 bases match TRBD2. CDR3 length equals 16 residues. Trimming at V came to 3 bases and at J to 0 bases, leaving 6 bases not matched to a gene. Germline CDR1 reads MDHEN; CDR2 reads SYDVKM. The CDR3 DNA reads as TGTGCCAGCAGTTTTAGGGCGGGAGGGGTCTCCTACGAGCAGTACTTC. It is translated as CASSFRAGGVSYEQYF.

This chain links TRBV28 with TRBJ1-5, with D possibly TRBD1 on 6 matching bases. This CDR3 is 15 amino acids long. CDR1 is MDHEN, CDR2 SYDVKM, per germline. Trimming took off 6 bases at V and 0 bases at J, with 12 bases between the two ends. The chain's CDR3 is CASRDTGNSNQPQHF. The CDR3, as DNA: TGTGCCAGCAGAGATACAGGGAATAGCAATCAGCCCCAGCATTTT.

This chain uses TRBV5-4 with TRBJ2-1; 12 nucleotides agree with TRBD2. CDR3 length: 15 residues. The germline CDR1 and CDR2 sequences are SGHNT and YYREEE (reference sequence). After removal of 4 bases from V and 7 bases from J, the junction contained 6 bases not matched to a gene. The chain's CDR3 is CASSAGLAGLNEQFF. CDR3 nucleotide sequence: TGTGCCAGCAGCGCGGGACTAGCGGGTTTGAATGAGCAGTTCTTC. Full variable domain (outside the CDR3, taken from reference TRBV5-4 and TRBJ2-1): ETGVTQSPTHLIKTRGQQVTLRCSSQSGHNTVSWYQQALGQGPQFIFQYYREEENGRGNFPPRFSGLQFPNYSSELNVNALELDDSALYLCASSAGLAGLNEQFFGPGTRLTVL.

This clone occurred once. The CDR3 sequence: CSVSGPGRNSGANVLTF. The CDR3 DNA reads TGCAGCGTTTCAGGTCCGGGACGGAACTCTGGGGCCAACGTCCTGACTTTC. This rearrangement joins TRBV29-1 to TRBJ2-6; D possibly uses TRBD1 or TRBD2 (5 bases each). This CDR3 region has 17 residues. V gave up 5 bases and J gave up 0 bases, with 17 bases separating them. Germline lookup yields CDR1 SQVTM and CDR2 ANQGSEA.

This chain uses TRBV6-5 with TRBJ1-1, with D tentatively TRBD1 (5 bases). Germline values: CDR1 MNHEY, CDR2 SVGAGI. This CDR3 contains 15 residues. V lost 5 bases, J lost 1 base, and 14 bases lay in between. The CDR3 sequence: CASSPDRGRNTEAFF. CDR3 bases: TGTGCCAGCAGTCCTGACCGGGGGAGGAACACTGAAGCTTTCTTT.

The V and J genes are TRBV4-2 and TRBJ1-1; 7 bases map to TRBD1. The CDR3 is made up of 14 amino acids. Looked up from germline, CDR1 is LGHNA and CDR2 is YNFKEQ. The V segment lost 1 base and the J segment 10 bases; nucleotides outside the gene matches: 9. CDR3 nucleotides: TGTGCCAGCAGCCAAGGAGGGGGCGCATCTGGAGCTTTCTTT. This codes for CASSQGGGASGAFF.

In regard to this clone: This specimen includes other DNA sequences encoding the same CDR3. The chain joins TRBV2 to TRBJ2-5; tentatively, D is TRBD2 (5 bases). V dropped 6 bases and J dropped 3 bases, with 5 bases sitting between them. Germline V gene data show CDR1 as SNHLY and CDR2 as FYNNEI. The CDR3 sequence is 11 residues long. In DNA, the CDR3 is TGTGCCAGCAGCGGGGAAGAGACCCAGTACTTC. It yields the protein CASSGEETQYF.

The genes are TRBV5-5 and TRBJ2-1; D perhaps matches TRBD2 (5 bases). This CDR3 is 15 amino acids long. Germline assignment: CDR1 SGHKS and CDR2 YYEKEE (reference sequence). The V and J ends lost 4 bases and 0 bases respectively, with 11 bases between them. CDR3: CASSPLSGSYNEQFF. Here the CDR3 DNA reads TGTGCCAGCAGCCCCTTGAGCGGCTCCTACAATGAGCAGTTCTTC.

V and J are TRBV5-1 and TRBJ2-1; tentative D call: TRBD2 (5 bases). Between the trimmed V and J ends, which lost 2 bases and 6 bases, there was a span of 15 bases. The CDR3 has 15 amino acids. Germline CDR1 SGHRS, CDR2 YFSETQ. Here the CDR3 reads CASSLRAGGGNEQFF. In DNA form, the CDR3 reads TGCGCCAGCAGCTTAAGGGCGGGTGGAGGCAATGAGCAGTTCTTC.

This chain uses TRBV27 with TRBJ2-3; maybe TRBD2 (6 bases). The CDR3 totals 15 residues. Germline assignment: CDR1 MNHEY and CDR2 SMNVEV (reference sequence). Trimming cost V 3 bases and J 0 bases, with 10 bases left between them. The CDR3: CASSFSGVSTDTQYF. The CDR3 bases are TGTGCCAGCAGTTTTTCGGGGGTGAGCACAGATACGCAGTATTTT.

The V call is TRBV18, the J call TRBJ2-7; 8 positions agree with TRBD2. The length of the CDR3 is 16 residues. In germline, CDR1 is KGHSH, CDR2 LQKENI. Trimming removed 1 base from V and 3 bases from J; junction bases left unmatched: 8. CDR3 sequence (DNA): TGTGCCAGCTCACCACTACACAGCGGGAGCCGCTACGAGCAGTACTTC. Translation: CASSPLHSGSRYEQYF.

This chain's CDR3 is CASSHRLAGVTGELFF. The CDR3 nucleotides are TGTGCCAGCAGCCACCGGCTAGCGGGAGTCACCGGGGAGCTGTTTTTT. The rearrangement uses TRBV11-3 and TRBJ2-2; 10 bases line up with TRBD2. The trim removed 5 bases at V and 4 bases at J, leaving 7 bases unmatched. The CDR3 is 16 amino acids. Germline CDR1 SGHNT, CDR2 YENEEA.

This clone came up once. The chain has TRBV29-1 and TRBJ2-5, with 14 nucleotides matching TRBD2. There are 14 residues in the CDR3. CDR1 and CDR2 (germline): SQVTM, ANQGSEA. J was trimmed by 5 bases and V by 5 bases; bases with no gene match: 4. CDR3 region: CSVRTSGRSETQYF. In DNA, the CDR3 is TGCAGCGTTAGGACTAGCGGGAGGAGCGAGACCCAGTACTTC.

Concerning this clone itself: This sample includes further DNA sequences coding for the same CDR3. The chain links TRBV5-1 to TRBJ2-3, with 8 nucleotides matching TRBD2. The CDR3 is 15 amino acids. V lost 0 bases, J lost 4 bases, and 4 bases stayed unmatched. CDR1 is SGHRS and CDR2 is YFSETQ in the germline V gene. DNA for the CDR3: TGCGCCAGCAGCTTGGCGCTAGCGGGCGCAGATACGCAGTATTTT. Encoded protein: CASSLALAGADTQYF.

This clone turned up a few times. V usage is TRBV27 and J usage is TRBJ2-1; D ambiguous. The V gene lost 1 base and the J gene lost 4 bases, with 5 bases spanning the gap. Germline CDR1 and CDR2: MNHEY and SMNVEV (reference sequence). The CDR3 has 13 amino acids. The CDR3 bases are TGTGCCAGCAGTTTATTGCGGTACAATGAGCAGTTCTTC. It specifies CASSLLRYNEQFF.

The rearrangement links TRBV5-1 to TRBJ1-5; no firm D call. The germline V gene has CDR1 SGHRS and CDR2 YFSETQ. The CDR3 has 16 residues. V was clipped by 0 bases and J by 2 bases, with 12 bases between them. CDR3 bases: TGCGCCAGCAGCTTGGATCCGTCGGTGGGCAATCAGCCCCAGCATTTT. Protein: CASSLDPSVGNQPQHF.

This clone occurred once. The J gene is TRBJ1-3, the V gene TRBV2; D is undetermined. Germline V gene sequence: CDR1 SNHLY, CDR2 FYNNEI. The CDR3 has 14 residues. V was shortened by 5 bases and J by 0 bases, with 8 bases between the two germline ends. This CDR3 reads CASSRTISGNTIYF. In nucleotides, the CDR3 is TGTGCCAGCAGTCGGACTATCTCTGGAAACACCATATATTTT.

CDR3 region: CASRSIDGTSTSHEQYF. The CDR3 DNA reads as TGTGCCAGCAGATCAATCGACGGGACTAGCACATCACACGAGCAGTACTTC. The chain combines TRBV5-6 with TRBJ2-7, with TRBD2 identical over 9 bases. Germline CDR1 SGHDT, CDR2 YYEEEE. The CDR3 extends over 17 amino acids. The V gene end was trimmed by 5 bases and the J gene end by 5 bases; junction bases not matched to a gene: 17.

The genes are TRBV11-2 and TRBJ1-1; D gene ambiguous. The CDR3 runs to 13 residues. The V end lost 5 bases, the J end lost 1 base, and 8 bases lay between the germline ends. Germline V gene lookup returns CDR1 SGHAT and CDR2 FQNNGV. The CDR3 DNA is TGTGCCAGCAGCACTACCAAGAACACTGAAGCTTTCTTT. It is translated as CASSTTKNTEAFF. Supplemented by reference TRBV11-2 and TRBJ1-1, the full variable domain reads EAGVAQSPRYKIIEKRQSVAFWCNPISGHATLYWYQQILGQGPKLLIQFQNNGVVDDSQLPKDRFSAERLKGVDSTLKIQPAKLEDSAVYLCASSTTKNTEAFFGQGTRLTVV.

The chain has TRBV11-2 and TRBJ2-7; maybe TRBD2 (5 bases). V lost 7 bases, J lost 4 bases, and 8 bases lay in between. Germline CDR1 and CDR2: SGHAT and FQNNGV. CDR3 length: 11 amino acids. CDR3 residues: CASMSGYEQYF. CDR3 nucleotides: TGTGCCAGCATGTCGGGATACGAGCAGTACTTC.

This chain joins TRBV5-1 and TRBJ1-1, with 7 bases lining up with TRBD1. J gave up 6 bases and V 0 bases, and 8 bases lay outside the gene matches. The CDR3 runs to 15 residues. Germline V gene lookup returns CDR1 SGHRS and CDR2 YFSETQ. In nucleotides, the CDR3 is TGCGCCAGCAGCTTGGCCCCGACAGGGCTCGCTGAAGCTTTCTTT. The encoded protein is CASSLAPTGLAEAFF.

There are a few counts of this clone. One base away lies a much larger clone, so this may be a sequencing read error. The sample carries other DNA sequences with the same CDR3. The chain links TRBV5-1 to TRBJ1-1; TRBD1 matches 7 bases. This CDR3 spans 14 amino acids. Germline V gives CDR1 SGHRS, CDR2 YFSETQ. V shed 0 bases and J 1 base; nucleotides not matched to a gene: 0. This CDR3 is CASSLGTGNTEAFF. CDR3 DNA sequence: TGCGCCAGCAGCTTGGGGACAGGGAACACTGAAGCTTTCTTT.

A word on this clone: A far larger clone is only one base removed, so a read error is likely. This chain joins TRBV28 and TRBJ2-1; TRBD1 or TRBD2 may be the D gene (5 bases each). V dropped 6 bases and J dropped 0 bases, with 9 bases sitting between them. The CDR3 is made up of 14 amino acids. Germline CDR1 is MDHEN and CDR2 is SYDVKM. CDR3 DNA: TGTGCCAGCAGGTCGAGGGGCTCCTACAATGAGCAGTTCTTC. Its protein product is CASRSRGSYNEQFF.

This clone was found once. This chain uses TRBV2 with TRBJ1-1; the D is unclear. The ends were cut back, 7 bases at V and 3 bases at J, with 12 bases in the middle. There are 13 residues in the CDR3. Germline-derived CDR1 and CDR2 are SNHLY and FYNNEI. Written as DNA, the CDR3 is TGTGCCAGCACCCTCCGGGCCGACACTGAAGCTTTCTTT. This sequence encodes CASTLRADTEAFF.

This clone has more than one count but fewer than ten. The rearrangement joins TRBV29-1 to TRBJ2-7, with 12 bases that match TRBD2. V trimming: 3 bases; J trimming: 2 bases; junction bases outside the gene matches: 2. The germline CDR1 and CDR2 sequences are SQVTM and ANQGSEA. This CDR3 is 14 amino acids long. In DNA, the CDR3 is TGCAGCGTTGAGGGACTAGCGGGCGCCTACGAGCAGTACTTC. Protein: CSVEGLAGAYEQYF.

J is TRBJ2-7 and V is TRBV7-2; a possible D gene is TRBD2 (5 bases). V lost 4 bases and J lost 5, with 21 bases in between. This CDR3 region has 16 residues. Germline V CDR1 and CDR2: SGHTA, FQGNSA. The CDR3 spells CASSSQPPLVDHEQYF. CDR3 bases: TGTGCCAGCAGCTCACAACCCCCACTAGTCGATCACGAGCAGTACTTC. Full variable domain (rest looked up from reference TRBV7-2 and TRBJ2-7): GAGVSQSPSNKVTEKGKDVELRCDPISGHTALYWYRQSLGQGLEFLIYFQGNSAPDKSGLPSDRFSAERTGGSVSTLTIQRTQQEDSAVYLCASSSQPPLVDHEQYFGPGTRLTVT.

This chain joins TRBV7-2 and TRBJ2-7, with TRBD2 matching 10 bases. The V gene's germline CDR1 is SGHTA and CDR2 FQGNSA. The CDR3 totals 16 residues. Unmatched junction bases numbered 11, after V lost 5 bases and J lost 4 bases. The CDR3 sequence is CASSRSSSGSLYEQYF. The CDR3 DNA sequence: TGTGCCAGCAGCCGGAGCTCTAGCGGGAGTCTGTACGAGCAGTACTTC.

The chain's CDR3 is CASSLGSTQETQYF. CDR3 nucleotides: TGTGCCAGCAGCTTGGGGAGTACGCAAGAGACCCAGTACTTC. The genes are TRBV5-4 and TRBJ2-5; unclear D gene. CDR3 length equals 14 residues. Looked up from germline, CDR1 is SGHNT and CDR2 is YYREEE (reference sequence). V was shortened by 0 bases and J by 2 bases, with 8 bases between the two germline ends.

A remark on this clone: With only one base between it and a far larger clone, this is likely a read error. The chain is built from TRBV5-1 and TRBJ2-7, with TRBD1 as a possible D gene (6 bases). V gave up 5 bases and J gave up 9 bases, with 15 bases separating them. The CDR3 loop spans 12 amino acids. Looked up from germline, CDR1 is SGHRS and CDR2 is YFSETQ. CDR3 loop: CASSPQGWGQYF. CDR3 in DNA: TGCGCCAGCAGTCCACAGGGATGGGGGCAGTACTTC.

This chain's CDR3 is CASSQDLRAGKGYEQYF. The CDR3, as DNA: TGTGCCAGCAGCCAAGATTTAAGGGCGGGAAAGGGGTACGAGCAGTACTTC. The chain employs TRBV4-2 and TRBJ2-7, with a possible D match to TRBD2 (6 bases). The CDR3 sequence is 17 residues long. Trimming took off 0 bases at V and 4 bases at J, with 19 bases between the two ends. Germline V gene lookup returns CDR1 LGHNA and CDR2 YNFKEQ.

The chain combines TRBV18 with TRBJ2-3; D uncertain. Trimming pared 5 bases from V and 5 bases from J, leaving 8 bases between. This CDR3 has 12 amino acids. Germline lookup yields CDR1 KGHSH and CDR2 LQKENI. The CDR3 nucleotides are TGTGCCAGCTCAGATGACGGAGATACGCAGTATTTT. Translated, it gives CASSDDGDTQYF.

The chain couples TRBV2 to TRBJ2-1, with TRBD2 matching over 9 bases. With 2 bases clipped from V and 6 bases from J, the junction kept 14 bases outside the gene matches. In germline, CDR1 is SNHLY, CDR2 FYNNEI. The CDR3 runs to 18 residues. For the CDR3, the DNA is TGTGCCAGCAGTGAATGTTTCACGGAGACTAGCGGATGCAATGAGCAGTTCTTC. This encodes CASSECFTETSGCNEQFF.